A selection of T cell receptor beta chains follows, all from one sample in a study of shared clonotypes between healthy human individuals. Profiling relied on immunoSEQ multiplex PCR, and the TCRdb table lists in-frame clones only, not all of them. Of about 2 million clones listed, 85% to 95% are singletons. The sequenced sample consisted of naive CD8+ T cells sorted from blood. These receptors were taken from a man aged 18 to 35 in good health. Both conserved end residues are part of each CDR3. Fields, in order: clone size, V gene, J gene, D gene, CDR3 protein, CDR3 DNA. D genes are given only for firm matches. Size values are once, few and many counts, or a class for expanded clones, and some rows have none.

>-|TRBV29-1|TRBJ2-2|-
CSVEETARNTGELFF
TGCAGCGTTGAAGAGACAGCGAGAAACACCGGGGAGCTGTTTTTT
>-|TRBV9|TRBJ2-3|-
CASSVATRGRADTQYF
TGTGCCAGCAGCGTAGCTACTCGGGGAAGGGCAGATACGCAGTATTTT
>-|TRBV6-6|TRBJ2-7|-
CASRRDSSYEQYF
TGTGCCAGCAGAAGAGACAGCAGCTACGAGCAGTACTTC
>once|TRBV28|TRBJ1-5|-
CASSLGQPQHF
TGTGCCAGCAGTCTCGGGCAGCCCCAGCATTTT
>once|TRBV7-9|TRBJ1-1|-
CASSPTWNTEAFF
TGTGCCAGCAGCCCCACTTGGAACACTGAAGCTTTCTTT
>-|TRBV29-1|TRBJ1-2|-
CSVDGGYTF
TGCAGCGTGGATGGAGGCTACACCTTC
>once|TRBV5-6|TRBJ2-1|-
CASSSASNEQFF
TGTGCCAGCAGCTCGGCCAGCAATGAGCAGTTCTTC
>-|TRBV9|TRBJ2-3|TRBD2
CASGTSGSTDTQYF
TGTGCCAGCGGAACTAGCGGGAGCACAGATACGCAGTATTTT
>-|TRBV6-5|TRBJ1-2|-
CASSSRQEGTSYGYTF
TGTGCCAGCAGTTCCAGACAGGAGGGGACCAGCTATGGCTACACCTTC
>-|TRBV2|TRBJ2-5|-
CASSEGVGQETQYF
TGTGCCAGCAGTGAAGGGGTAGGACAAGAGACCCAGTACTTC
>-|TRBV6-1|TRBJ1-1|-
CASSEAHGNTEAFF
TGTGCCAGCAGTGAAGCGCACGGGAACACTGAAGCTTTCTTT
>-|TRBV11-2|TRBJ2-5|TRBD2
CASSPGGGTRGQETQYF
TGTGCCAGCAGCCCGGGTGGGGGGACTAGAGGCCAAGAGACCCAGTACTTC
>-|TRBV10-3|TRBJ1-2|TRBD1
CAIREGTGYYGYTF
TGTGCCATCAGGGAGGGGACAGGATACTATGGCTACACCTTC
>-|TRBV27|TRBJ2-1|-
CASSELNSYNEQFF
TGTGCCAGCAGTGAACTCAACTCCTACAATGAGCAGTTCTTC
>-|TRBV4-1|TRBJ2-3|-
CASSHLGPDTQYF
TGCGCCAGCAGCCACTTGGGGCCAGATACGCAGTATTTT
>-|TRBV6-5|TRBJ2-7|TRBD1
CASRPTGGSYEQYF
TGTGCCAGCAGACCGACAGGGGGCTCCTACGAGCAGTACTTC
>-|TRBV2|TRBJ2-3|-
CATEGNARDTQYF
TGTGCCACCGAAGGGAATGCAAGAGATACGCAGTATTTT
>-|TRBV29-1|TRBJ1-1|-
CSAVAPTEAFF
TGCAGCGCCGTAGCCCCTACTGAAGCTTTCTTT
>-|TRBV6-5|TRBJ2-1|-
CASSRLGTDEQFF
TGTGCCAGCAGCAGATTAGGGACGGATGAGCAGTTCTTC
>once|TRBV7-6|TRBJ2-2|-
CASSAISNTGELFF
TGTGCCAGCAGCGCCATATCGAACACCGGGGAGCTGTTTTTT
>-|TRBV6-1|TRBJ2-2|-
CATWYRVKAGELFF
TGTGCCACGTGGTACAGGGTGAAGGCCGGGGAGCTGTTTTTT
>-|TRBV10-2|TRBJ2-7|TRBD1
CASSESYGTGVNPEQYF
TGCGCCAGCAGTGAGTCGTACGGGACAGGGGTTAACCCCGAGCAGTACTTC
>once|TRBV7-9|TRBJ2-1|TRBD2
CASSVGLAGGSSYNEQFF
TGTGCCAGCAGCGTCGGACTAGCGGGGGGAAGCTCCTACAATGAGCAGTTCTTC
>-|TRBV2|TRBJ1-1|-
CASSDSGGGDTEAFF
TGTGCCAGCAGTGATTCGGGTGGGGGGGACACTGAAGCTTTCTTT
>once|TRBV10-1|TRBJ1-6|-
CASSDPGRIYNSPLHF
TGCGCCAGCAGTGACCCGGGACGGATCTATAATTCACCCCTCCACTTT
>-|TRBV5-8|TRBJ2-2|TRBD1
CASSPGTGYSSSNTGELFF
TGTGCCAGCAGCCCAGGGACAGGGTATTCCTCATCGAACACCGGGGAGCTGTTTTTT
>-|TRBV4-3|TRBJ1-1|-
CASSQGDGLNTEAFF
TGCGCCAGCAGCCAGGGTGATGGGCTGAACACTGAAGCTTTCTTT
>-|TRBV5-6|TRBJ1-1|-
CASSPTGRNTEAFF
TGTGCCAGCAGCCCCACGGGAAGGAATACTGAAGCTTTCTTT
>-|TRBV7-8|TRBJ1-6|TRBD1
CASSLQGAPYNSPLHF
TGTGCCAGCAGCTTACAGGGGGCGCCTTATAATTCACCCCTCCACTTT
>-|TRBV9|TRBJ2-2|TRBD1
CASSPRDSPRDTGELFF
TGTGCCAGCAGCCCCCGGGACAGCCCGAGGGACACCGGGGAGCTGTTTTTT
>-|TRBV4-1|TRBJ2-7|-
CASSQEHSSYEQYF
TGCGCCAGCAGCCAAGAACACAGCTCCTACGAGCAGTACTTC
>-|TRBV5-1|TRBJ2-7|TRBD2
CASSWGLADTYEQYF
TGCGCCAGCAGCTGGGGACTAGCGGACACCTACGAGCAGTACTTC
>-|TRBV2|TRBJ2-7|TRBD1
CASKRQGFSDEQYF
TGTGCCAGCAAGAGACAGGGATTTTCGGACGAGCAGTACTTC
>-|TRBV5-6|TRBJ2-2|-
CASTLGPGELFF
TGTGCCAGCACCCTGGGACCCGGGGAGCTGTTTTTT